The 19 T cell receptor beta chains listed next were all sequenced from one sample in a study of blood T cells in healthy people across ages (dated by TCRdb to about 2015). The library relied on 5' RACE. TCRdb lists the instrument as Illumina HiSeq 2500. A second PCR of about 6 to 11 cycles was run with a J-beta primer mix and a sample-barcoded 5' primer. TCRdb's own reprocessing of the public reads used fastp at Q25 and MiXCR and kept productive beta chains. Every CDR3 protein is listed once, alongside the most common genes and DNA of its rows. In this sample the table shows roughly 1,800,000 distinct CDR3 sequences, roughly 50% of which occur a single time. Together, the top ten hold approximately 2.1% of the sample. The sequenced sample was blood. The receptors come from a woman between 35 and 50 years old in good health.

The V and J genes are TRBV7-9 and TRBJ1-1; tentatively, D is TRBD1 (6 bases). Trimming left V 5 bases short and J 7 bases short, with 14 bases between. Germline V lookup: CDR1 SEHNR, CDR2 FQNEAQ (reference sequence). The CDR3 extends over 13 amino acids. CDR3 sequence (DNA): TGTGCCAGCAGCGGTACAGGGTTGCGTGAAGCTTTCTTT. Translation: CASSGTGLREAFF.

A remark on this clonotype: An end of the junction does not agree with germline; a read error may underlie this. The chain joins TRBV27 to TRBJ1-1; D unclear. CDR1 MNHEY and CDR2 SMNVEV come from the germline V gene (reference sequence). CDR3 length equals 15 residues. The CDR3 protein is CASSTRRLPNTEAFF. DNA of the CDR3: TGTGCCAGCAGTACCCGGAGACTTCCCAACACTGAAGCTTTCTTC.

Only a few counts were recorded for this clonotype. The rearrangement uses TRBV3-1 and TRBJ2-7; D gene uncertain. CDR1 is LGHDT, CDR2 YNNKEL, per germline (reference sequence). The CDR3 is 13 amino acids. Trimming left V 4 bases short and J 3 bases short, with 10 bases between. The CDR3 DNA reads TGTGCCAGCAGCCCAGGAGCGCTCTACGAGCAGTACTTC. It is translated as CASSPGALYEQYF.

This clonotype was seen a single time. This chain uses TRBV7-9 with TRBJ2-1; 13 positions match TRBD2. This CDR3 has 17 residues. Germline V gene data show CDR1 as SEHNR and CDR2 as FQNEAQ (reference sequence). J was trimmed by 4 bases and V by 5 bases; bases with no gene match: 8. The CDR3 reads CASSRTSTSGGYNEQFF. CDR3 DNA sequence: TGTGCCAGCAGCCGAACCTCGACTAGCGGGGGGTACAATGAGCAGTTCTTC.

The rearrangement links TRBV20-1 to TRBJ2-4; D possibly corresponds to TRBD1 (5 bases). TRBJ2-5 matches the DNA end more closely, so the J call is doubtful. Germline V gene data show CDR1 as DFQATT and CDR2 as SNEGSKA (reference sequence). The CDR3 spans 12 residues. For the CDR3, the DNA is TGCAGTGCTCTAGGGGCTAGGGAGACCCAGTACTTC. As protein: CSALGARETQYF.

The genes are TRBV9 and TRBJ2-1; the match to TRBD2 covers 8 bases. The CDR3 has 18 amino acids. After removal of 1 base from V and 0 bases from J, the junction contained 9 bases not matched to a gene. Germline V gives CDR1 SGDLS, CDR2 YYNGEE. For the CDR3, the DNA is TGTGCCAGCAGCGTATTGCCAGAGAGCGGGGGCTCCTACAATGAGCAGTTCTTC. Residues: CASSVLPESGGSYNEQFF.

The chain carries TRBV19 and TRBJ1-2; the D gene is possibly TRBD1 (5 bases). The length of the CDR3 is 16 residues. V lost 7 bases and J lost 4, with 22 bases in between. Germline lookup yields CDR1 LNHDA and CDR2 SQIVND (reference sequence). The CDR3 here is CASTPSGWGASYGYTF. In nucleotides, the CDR3 is TGTGCCAGTACTCCGAGTGGTTGGGGCGCGTCCTATGGCTACACCTTC. Complete variable domain (other parts from reference TRBV19 and TRBJ1-2): DGGITQSPKYLFRKEGQNVTLSCEQNLNHDAMYWYRQDPGQGLRLIYYSQIVNDFQKGDIAEGYSVSREKKESFPLTVTSAQKNPTAFYLCASTPSGWGASYGYTFGSGTRLTVV.

The chain uses TRBV11-2 and TRBJ2-1; perhaps D is TRBD1 or TRBD2 (7 bases each). Germline V gene lookup returns CDR1 SGHAT and CDR2 FQNNGV. This CDR3 has 15 amino acids. Trimming took 5 bases from V and 8 from J, leaving 19 bases between them. The CDR3 DNA reads TGTGCCAGCAGCCACCTATCAGGGGGGGTGGATGAGCAGTTCTTC. It translates to CASSHLSGGVDEQFF.

This clonotype was seen a handful of times. The chain employs TRBV10-3 and TRBJ2-7, with D unresolved. Germline values: CDR1 ENHRY, CDR2 SYGVKD. The CDR3 runs to 14 residues. The germline V and J ends were trimmed by 7 bases and 0 bases, with 13 bases remaining between them. The CDR3 DNA sequence: TGTGCCATCATGAGTGCGGAAATCTCCTACGAGCAGTACTTC. Its protein is CAIMSAEISYEQYF.

The J gene is TRBJ2-7, the V gene TRBV27, with D perhaps TRBD2 (6 bases). CDR1 and CDR2 (germline): MNHEY, SMNVEV (reference sequence). The CDR3 spans 14 residues. The V end lost 4 bases, the J end lost 7 bases, and 17 bases lay between the germline ends. CDR3 nucleotide sequence: TGTGCCAGCAGTTGGGGGGTTACCTACAATGAGCAGTACTTC. Its protein is CASSWGVTYNEQYF.

This clonotype showed up just a few times. The V and J genes are TRBV20-1 and TRBJ2-4; D tentatively reads TRBD1 or TRBD2 (5 bases each). V shed 1 base and J shed 13 bases, with 17 bases lying between them. CDR1 is DFQATT, CDR2 SNEGSKA, per germline (reference sequence). The length of the CDR3 is 13 residues. The CDR3 DNA sequence: TGCAGTGCTAGAGCCAGGTTACGAGGGGAGCAGTACTTC. Protein product: CSARARLRGEQYF.

This sequence joins TRBV7-8 and TRBJ2-7, with 9 bases that match TRBD1. CDR1 and CDR2 (germline): SGHVS, FQNEAQ. The CDR3 is 15 residues long. V shed 1 base, J shed 4 bases, and the junction held 5 bases outside the gene matches. CDR3 bases: TGTGCCAGCAGCTTAGTTCCTGGGACAGGGTACGAGCAGTACTTC. Its translation: CASSLVPGTGYEQYF.

The chain employs TRBV3-1 and TRBJ1-6, with 10 bases matching TRBD1. CDR3 length: 15 residues. Germline trimming cut 3 bases from V and 9 bases from J; bases unmatched to any gene: 5. Germline CDR1 reads LGHDT; CDR2 reads YNNKEL (reference sequence). CDR3 nucleotides: TGTGCCAGCAGCCATGGAGACAGGGGGCCTTCACCCCTCCACTTT. It codes for CASSHGDRGPSPLHF.

The chain recombines TRBV20-1 with TRBJ1-1; D may be TRBD1 (5 bases). V gave up 7 bases and J gave up 5 bases, with 11 bases separating them. In germline, CDR1 is DFQATT, CDR2 SNEGSKA (reference sequence). The CDR3 has 11 residues. This CDR3 is CSGFRETEAFF. The DNA for the CDR3 is TGCAGTGGTTTCAGGGAGACTGAAGCTTTCTTT.

The table lists this clonotype with a few counts. This chain's CDR3 is CASRPDRGPYTDTQYF. The CDR3 nucleotides are TGTGCCAGCAGACCCGACAGGGGGCCATACACAGATACGCAGTATTTT. This chain connects TRBV27 to TRBJ2-3, with 10 bases identical to TRBD1. CDR3 length: 16 residues. The J segment lost 2 bases and the V segment lost 6 bases, leaving 8 bases of the junction unmatched. Germline V lookup: CDR1 MNHEY, CDR2 SMNVEV (reference sequence).

The chain carries TRBV7-9 and TRBJ1-2; tentative D call: TRBD1 (5 bases). This CDR3 spans 13 amino acids. CDR1 and CDR2 from the germline V gene are SEHNR and FQNEAQ (reference sequence). The ends were cut back, 5 bases at V and 8 bases at J, with 15 bases in the middle. In DNA, the CDR3 is TGTGCCAGCAGCATGGGGCAGTCGGAGGGCTACACCTTC. This sequence encodes CASSMGQSEGYTF. The full variable domain, its missing parts supplied by reference TRBV7-9 and TRBJ1-2, is DTGVSQNPRHKITKRGQNVTFRCDPISEHNRLYWYRQTLGQGPEFLTYFQNEAQLEKSRLLSDRFSAERPKGSFSTLEIQRTEQGDSAMYLCASSMGQSEGYTFGSGTRLTVV.

Concerning this clonotype: At one end, the junction sequence differs from germline, possibly due to a read error. V gene TRBV4-2 combines with J gene TRBJ1-2, with a weak D call TRBD1 (6 bases). This CDR3 has 15 residues. CDR1 and CDR2 from the germline V gene are LGHNA and YNFKEQ. The CDR3 loop is CAGSQDLGGGYGYTF. The CDR3, as DNA: TGTGCCGGCAGCCAAGATCTTGGGGGCGGGTATGGCTACACCTTC.

The rearrangement uses TRBV28 and TRBJ2-4, with D possibly TRBD1 on 6 matching bases. The CDR3 is 17 residues long. V shed 3 bases and J shed 0 bases, with 15 bases lying between them. The germline V gene encodes CDR1 MDHEN and CDR2 SYDVKM. The CDR3 DNA sequence: TGTGCCAGCAGTTTTGCCTATCAGGGGTTAGCCAAAAACATTCAGTACTTC. Its protein product is CASSFAYQGLAKNIQYF.

The V gene is TRBV29-1, the J gene TRBJ2-5, with 14 bases that match TRBD2. The CDR3 has 15 residues. Germline CDR1 reads SQVTM; CDR2 reads ANQGSEA. Trimming removed 3 bases from V and 4 bases from J; junction bases left unmatched: 4. CDR3 nucleotide sequence: TGCAGCGTTGAGGGAGGACTAGCGGGGGGAGAGACCCAGTACTTC. Protein sequence: CSVEGGLAGGETQYF.